Following are 27 T cell receptor beta chains from one sample sequenced in a study of CD8+ T cells in alopecia areata. The treatment is: oral pan-JAK inhibitor, 5-10 mg twice daily. RNA was isolated and reverse transcribed to cDNA, the sequencing template. The repertoire was sequenced with immunoSEQ multiplex PCR; TCRdb's copy has only in-frame clones and lacks some. The repertoire consists of about 200,000 clones, with 50% to 60% occurring once and the leading ten covering roughly 3.3%. Specimen: CD4+ T cells sorted from blood, collected at week 4, from a patient treated with tofacitinib. Source of these receptors: a human donor with alopecia areata.

The V gene is TRBV2, the J gene TRBJ2-3, with a tentative D call TRBD2 (5 bases). CDR3 length: 13 residues. The germline V and J ends were trimmed by 6 bases and 2 bases, with 9 bases remaining between them. CDR1 and CDR2 from the germline V gene are SNHLY and FYNNEI. The CDR3 reads CASSEGPTDTQYF. Here the CDR3 DNA reads TGTGCCAGCAGCGAGGGCCCCACAGATACGCAGTATTTT.

This chain links TRBV29-1 with TRBJ1-4; D is ambiguous. The germline V gene has CDR1 SQVTM and CDR2 ANQGSEA. This CDR3 is 12 amino acids long. V lost 4 bases, J lost 4 bases, and 7 bases lay in between. DNA of the CDR3: TGCAGCGTTGCTGAGCTTAATGAAAAACTGTTTTTT. Protein sequence: CSVAELNEKLFF.

The chain couples TRBV7-2 to TRBJ1-2; D gene uncertain. The length of the CDR3 is 14 residues. Deletions cut 3 bases from V and 2 bases from J, with 10 bases between. Germline V gene data show CDR1 as SGHTA and CDR2 as FQGNSA. CDR3 sequence: CASSFARGNYGYTF. DNA for the CDR3: TGTGCCAGCAGCTTCGCCAGAGGGAACTATGGCTACACCTTC.

This clone was seen only a few times. This rearrangement joins TRBV2 to TRBJ2-5, with D uncertain. This CDR3 spans 13 amino acids. Trimming removed 4 bases from V and 5 bases from J, with 11 bases in between. CDR1 is SNHLY, CDR2 FYNNEI, per germline. In DNA, the CDR3 is TGTGCCAGCAGTGTACAGTCCCAGGAGACCCAGTACTTC. This sequence encodes CASSVQSQETQYF.

A single count supports this clone. This chain links TRBV5-6 with TRBJ2-4; 12 bases are a match to TRBD1. CDR1 and CDR2 from the germline V gene are SGHDT and YYEEEE. This CDR3 contains 16 residues. Trimming took 4 bases from V and 5 from J; bases not matched to a gene: 7. The DNA of the CDR3 is TGTGCCAGCAGCCCAGGGACAGGGGGCCGGGAAAACATTCAGTACTTC. Amino acid sequence: CASSPGTGGRENIQYF.

This chain links TRBV29-1 with TRBJ1-2; D might be TRBD1 (5 bases). CDR3 size: 15 residues. Germline CDR1 SQVTM, CDR2 ANQGSEA. Trimming shortened V by 3 bases and J by 0 bases, and 14 bases separated the two germline ends. The CDR3 loop reads CSVDREATANYGYTF. The CDR3 DNA follows: TGCAGCGTTGACAGGGAGGCAACCGCTAACTATGGCTACACCTTC.

This chain links TRBV10-3 with TRBJ2-1, with TRBD1 matching 9 bases. The CDR3 is 12 amino acids. After removal of 11 bases from V and 5 bases from J, the junction contained 4 bases not matched to a gene. Germline V lookup: CDR1 ENHRY, CDR2 SYGVKD. The CDR3: CAARDRDNEQFF. CDR3 nucleotide sequence: TGTGCCGCCCGGGACAGGGACAATGAGCAGTTCTTC.

The chain couples TRBV29-1 to TRBJ1-1; no clear D. V lost 3 bases, J lost 4 bases, and 3 bases lay in between. Germline V gene sequence: CDR1 SQVTM, CDR2 ANQGSEA. This CDR3 has 10 amino acids. The DNA for the CDR3 is TGCAGCGTTGAGGTCACTGAAGCTTTCTTT. Its translation: CSVEVTEAFF. The full variable domain, its missing parts supplied by reference TRBV29-1 and TRBJ1-1, is SAVISQKPSRDICQRGTSLTIQCQVDSQVTMMFWYRQQPGQSLTLIATANQGSEATYESGFVIDKFPISRPNLTFSTLTVSNMSPEDSSIYLCSVEVTEAFFGQGTRLTVV.

CDR3 sequence (DNA): TGTGCCTGGAGTCACCGGGCAGATACGCAGTATTTT. Translating gives CAWSHRADTQYF. The V gene is TRBV30, the J gene TRBJ2-3; D is unresolved. Germline values: CDR1 GTSNPN, CDR2 SVGIG (reference sequence). The CDR3 is 12 residues long. V was shortened by 2 bases and J by 4 bases, with 7 bases between the two germline ends.

The rearrangement joins TRBV5-4 to TRBJ2-4, with a tentative D call TRBD2 (7 bases). The CDR3 consists of 14 residues. Germline V gene sequence: CDR1 SGHNT, CDR2 YYREEE (reference sequence). Trimming took 5 bases from V and 5 from J, leaving 14 bases between them. The CDR3 coding sequence is TGTGCCAGCAGTCCTGCGGGGGCGGAAAACATTCAGTACTTC. Encoded protein: CASSPAGAENIQYF.

This clone was recorded a few times. This rearrangement joins TRBV5-1 to TRBJ1-4; no clear D gene. Trimming stripped 5 bases from V and 4 bases from J, with 12 bases between. The CDR3 is made up of 14 amino acids. Germline V gene lookup returns CDR1 SGHRS and CDR2 YFSETQ. The CDR3 reads CASRGGRRNEKLFF. In DNA form, the CDR3 reads TGCGCCAGCAGAGGAGGACGCCGTAATGAAAAACTGTTTTTT. Using reference TRBV5-1 and TRBJ1-4 for the parts outside the CDR3, the full variable domain is KAGVTQTPRYLIKTRGQQVTLSCSPISGHRSVSWYQQTPGQGLQFLFEYFSETQRNKGNFPGRFSGRQFSNSRSEMNVSTLELGDSALYLCASRGGRRNEKLFFGSGTQLSVL.

The chain employs TRBV25-1 and TRBJ2-2; D remains ambiguous. This CDR3 is built from 14 residues. The germline V gene encodes CDR1 MGHDK and CDR2 SYGVNS. The V and J ends lost 1 base and 4 bases respectively, with 7 bases between them. The CDR3 is CASSEWPTTGELFF. Here the CDR3 DNA reads TGTGCCAGCAGTGAATGGCCGACCACCGGGGAGCTGTTTTTT.

The V call is TRBV30, the J call TRBJ2-3; tentatively, D is TRBD1 (6 bases). V was shortened by 0 bases and J by 4 bases, with 14 bases between the two germline ends. Germline V gene lookup returns CDR1 GTSNPN and CDR2 SVGIG (reference sequence). The CDR3 length is 15 residues. CDR3 loop: CAWSVPLQGSDTQYF. The CDR3 DNA follows: TGTGCCTGGAGTGTACCCCTACAGGGATCAGATACGCAGTATTTT.

The table lists this clone with a few counts. The chain couples TRBV6-6 to TRBJ1-1; D gene unclear. The CDR3 runs to 15 residues. Trimming took off 2 bases at V and 1 base at J, with 11 bases between the two ends. The germline V gene encodes CDR1 MNHNY and CDR2 SVGAGI (reference sequence). The CDR3 DNA follows: TGTGCCAGCAGTTACCCTCCCACTCGGAACACTGAAGCTTTCTTT. Residues: CASSYPPTRNTEAFF.

This clone was found a few times. The chain combines TRBV29-1 with TRBJ1-1; D is unclear. Trimming left V 2 bases short and J 0 bases short, with 7 bases between. The CDR3 is 13 residues long. Germline V gene sequence: CDR1 SQVTM, CDR2 ANQGSEA. CDR3 in DNA: TGCAGCGTTGAAAGGATTCTGAACACTGAAGCTTTCTTT. As protein: CSVERILNTEAFF. Together with reference TRBV29-1 and TRBJ1-1, the CDR3 gives the full variable domain: SAVISQKPSRDICQRGTSLTIQCQVDSQVTMMFWYRQQPGQSLTLIATANQGSEATYESGFVIDKFPISRPNLTFSTLTVSNMSPEDSSIYLCSVERILNTEAFFGQGTRLTVV.

The gene calls are TRBV9 and TRBJ2-3, with no clear D. CDR3 size: 14 residues. CDR1 and CDR2 from the germline V gene are SGDLS and YYNGEE. Trimming removed 2 bases at V and 4 bases at J, with 11 bases between. Here the CDR3 reads CASSVLQTADTQYF. The DNA of the CDR3 is TGTGCCAGCAGCGTCCTTCAGACTGCAGATACGCAGTATTTT.

The chain links TRBV2 to TRBJ2-3, with 8 bases fitting TRBD2. The CDR3 covers 14 residues. With 8 bases clipped from V and 0 bases from J, the junction kept 4 bases outside the gene matches. Germline assignment: CDR1 SNHLY and CDR2 FYNNEI. In nucleotides, the CDR3 is TGTGCCAGCCGGGAGGGTATAAGCACAGATACGCAGTATTTT. The encoded protein is CASREGISTDTQYF. Complete variable domain (other parts from reference TRBV2 and TRBJ2-3): EPEVTQTPSHQVTQMGQEVILRCVPISNHLYFYWYRQILGQKVEFLVSFYNNEISEKSEIFDDQFSVERPDGSNFTLKIRSTKLEDSAMYFCASREGISTDTQYFGPGTRLTVL.

Concerning this clone: Other DNA variants within this sample encode the same CDR3. The chain recombines TRBV30 with TRBJ2-6; D gene uncertain. V lost 0 bases to trimming and J lost 0 bases, with 3 bases between them. The CDR3 has 14 amino acids. CDR1 is GTSNPN, CDR2 SVGIG, per germline (reference sequence). CDR3 bases: TGTGCCTGGAGTGTCCGCTCTGGGGCCAACGTCCTGACTTTC. Its protein product is CAWSVRSGANVLTF.

The chain joins TRBV2 to TRBJ2-5, with 8 bases identical to TRBD1. J gave up 7 bases and V 6 bases, and 1 base lay outside the gene matches. The CDR3 consists of 11 residues. The germline gives CDR1 SNHLY, CDR2 FYNNEI. CDR3 coding DNA: TGTGCCAGCAGGGGACAGGCGACCCAGTACTTC. Residues: CASRGQATQYF. The full variable domain, completed using reference TRBV2 and TRBJ2-5, is EPEVTQTPSHQVTQMGQEVILRCVPISNHLYFYWYRQILGQKVEFLVSFYNNEISEKSEIFDDQFSVERPDGSNFTLKIRSTKLEDSAMYFCASRGQATQYFGPGTRLLVL.

This chain connects TRBV2 to TRBJ1-1; perhaps TRBD1 as D (5 bases). CDR1 and CDR2 from the germline V gene are SNHLY and FYNNEI. The CDR3 sequence is 13 residues long. Trimming removed 7 bases from V and 5 bases from J, with 14 bases in between. The DNA of the CDR3 is TGTGCCAGCACCCCCATCGGGGGAACTGAAGCTTTCTTT. Translating it yields CASTPIGGTEAFF.

This chain links TRBV4-2 with TRBJ2-2; 7 bases align to TRBD2. Germline assignment: CDR1 LGHNA and CDR2 YNFKEQ. CDR3 length: 17 amino acids. V gave up 3 bases and J gave up 2 bases; unmatched junction bases: 9. CDR3 region: CASSQYPSGPNTGELFF. The CDR3, as DNA: TGTGCCAGCAGCCAGTACCCTAGCGGTCCTAACACCGGGGAGCTGTTTTTT.

This sequence joins TRBV6-6 and TRBJ2-5; the match to TRBD2 covers 10 bases. V trimming: 5 bases; J trimming: 5 bases; junction bases outside the gene matches: 5. CDR3 length equals 14 residues. The germline V gene encodes CDR1 MNHNY and CDR2 SVGAGI (reference sequence). CDR3 nucleotides: TGTGCCAGCAGTAGCGGGGGGGCAATGGAGACCCAGTACTTC. This gives the protein CASSSGGAMETQYF.

With regard to this clone: At the DNA level, this CDR3 is encoded by other sequences in the same sample as well. This chain joins TRBV30 and TRBJ1-1; unclear D gene. V was trimmed by 0 bases and J by 1 base, leaving 6 bases between them. The CDR3 has 13 amino acids. Germline V gene sequence: CDR1 GTSNPN, CDR2 SVGIG (reference sequence). CDR3 in amino acids: CAWSVRANTEAFF. DNA for the CDR3: TGTGCCTGGAGTGTTAGGGCGAACACTGAAGCTTTCTTT.

The chain carries TRBV14 and TRBJ2-7, with D tentatively TRBD1 (6 bases). CDR1 SGHDN and CDR2 FVKESK come from the germline V gene. The CDR3 is 14 residues long. Trimming removed 3 bases from V and 3 bases from J, with 12 bases in between. The CDR3: CASSQTGTYYEQYF. The CDR3 DNA reads TGTGCCAGCAGCCAGACCGGGACATACTACGAGCAGTACTTC.

Only a few counts were recorded for this clone. This sequence joins TRBV5-4 and TRBJ2-5, with D unclear. Deletions cut 2 bases from V and 1 base from J, with 9 bases between. The CDR3 runs 14 residues. The germline gives CDR1 SGHNT, CDR2 YYREEE (reference sequence). In nucleotides, the CDR3 is TGTGCCAGCAGCTTCAACAGACCCCAAGAGACCCAGTACTTC. Protein: CASSFNRPQETQYF. The variable domain in full, completed from reference TRBV5-4 and TRBJ2-5, reads ETGVTQSPTHLIKTRGQQVTLRCSSQSGHNTVSWYQQALGQGPQFIFQYYREEENGRGNFPPRFSGLQFPNYSSELNVNALELDDSALYLCASSFNRPQETQYFGPGTRLLVL.

Only one count was recorded for this clone. The rearrangement joins TRBV30 to TRBJ1-1; D gene ambiguous. Germline V gives CDR1 GTSNPN, CDR2 SVGIG (reference sequence). The CDR3 runs to 11 residues. V dropped 7 bases and J dropped 1 base, with 7 bases sitting between them. CDR3 sequence reads: CASSQNTEAFF. CDR3 sequence (DNA): TGTGCCTCTTCACAGAACACTGAAGCTTTCTTT.

J is TRBJ2-2 and V is TRBV5-1; D possibly corresponds to TRBD1 (6 bases). Trimming pared 2 bases from V and 2 bases from J, leaving 19 bases between. Germline-derived CDR1 and CDR2 are SGHRS and YFSETQ. The CDR3 runs 18 residues. In nucleotides, the CDR3 is TGCGCCAGCAGCTTTCTGCCGACAGGACGATTTAACACCGGGGAGCTGTTTTTT. This sequence encodes CASSFLPTGRFNTGELFF.